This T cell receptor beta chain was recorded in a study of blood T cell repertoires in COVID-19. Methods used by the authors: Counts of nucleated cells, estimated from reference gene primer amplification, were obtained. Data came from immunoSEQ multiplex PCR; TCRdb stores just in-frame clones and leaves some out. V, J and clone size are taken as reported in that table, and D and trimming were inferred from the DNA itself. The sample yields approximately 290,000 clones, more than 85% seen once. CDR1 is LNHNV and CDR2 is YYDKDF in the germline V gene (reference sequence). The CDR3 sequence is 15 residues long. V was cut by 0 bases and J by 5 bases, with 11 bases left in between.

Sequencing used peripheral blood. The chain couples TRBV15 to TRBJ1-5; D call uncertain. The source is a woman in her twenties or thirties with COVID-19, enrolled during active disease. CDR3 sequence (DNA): TGTGCCACCAGCAGAGACGATGGAGGACATCAGCCCCAGCATTTT. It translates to CATSRDDGGHQPQHF.